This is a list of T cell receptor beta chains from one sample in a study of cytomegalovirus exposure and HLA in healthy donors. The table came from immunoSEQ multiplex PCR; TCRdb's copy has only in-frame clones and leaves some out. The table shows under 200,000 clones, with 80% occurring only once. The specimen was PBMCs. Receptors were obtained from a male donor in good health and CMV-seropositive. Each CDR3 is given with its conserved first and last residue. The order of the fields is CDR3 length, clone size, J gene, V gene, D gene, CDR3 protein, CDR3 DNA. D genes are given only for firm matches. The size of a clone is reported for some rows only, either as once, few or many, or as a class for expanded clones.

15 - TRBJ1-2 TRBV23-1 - CASSQSGQGFNGYTF TGCGCCAGCAGTCAATCGGGGCAGGGATTCAATGGCTACACCTTC
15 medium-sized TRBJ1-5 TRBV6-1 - CASSEKGESNQPQHF TGTGCCAGCAGTGAAAAGGGGGAGAGCAATCAGCCCCAGCATTTT
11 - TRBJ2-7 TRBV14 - CASSQGARPYF TGTGCCAGCAGCCAGGGGGCTAGGCCCTACTTC
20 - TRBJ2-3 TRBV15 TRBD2 CATSRDHRGLAGASTDTQYF TGTGCCACCAGCAGAGATCATAGGGGACTAGCGGGAGCTAGCACAGATACGCAGTATTTT
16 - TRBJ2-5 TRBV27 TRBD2 CASSWGGAAPVETQYF TGTGCCAGCAGTTGGGGAGGGGCGGCACCAGTAGAGACCCAGTACTTC
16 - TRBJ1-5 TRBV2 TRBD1 CASSDTGGLVDQPQHF TGTGCCAGCAGTGATACAGGGGGCTTGGTTGATCAGCCCCAGCATTTT
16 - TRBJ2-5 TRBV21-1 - CASCPPGTGGEETQYF TGTGCCAGCTGCCCCCCGGGGACAGGGGGTGAGGAGACCCAGTACTTC
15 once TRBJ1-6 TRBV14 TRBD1 CASSQFTGGNSPLHF TGTGCCAGCAGCCAATTTACAGGGGGTAATTCACCCCTCCACTTT
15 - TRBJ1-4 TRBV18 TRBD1 CASSPRTGDAEKLFF TGTGCCAGCTCACCCCGGACAGGGGATGCTGAAAAACTGTTTTTT
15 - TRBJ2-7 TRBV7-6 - CASSLEQALSYEQYF TGTGCCAGCAGCTTAGAACAGGCCTTATCCTACGAGCAGTACTTC
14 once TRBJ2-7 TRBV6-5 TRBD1 CASRKTGNVNEQYF TGTGCCAGCAGAAAGACAGGGAATGTAAACGAGCAGTACTTC
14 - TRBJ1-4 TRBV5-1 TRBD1 CASSGTATNEKLFF TGCGCCAGCAGCGGGACAGCAACTAATGAAAAACTGTTTTTT
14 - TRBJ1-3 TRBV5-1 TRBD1 CASSPTGGGNTIYF TGCGCCAGCAGCCCAACAGGGGGTGGAAACACCATATATTTT
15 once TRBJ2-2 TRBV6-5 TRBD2 CASSYSSGRTGELFF TGTGCCAGCAGTTACTCTAGCGGGAGGACGGGGGAGCTGTTTTTT
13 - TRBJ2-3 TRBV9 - CASSLRTLDTQYF TGTGCCAGCAGCCTCAGGACATTAGATACGCAGTATTTT
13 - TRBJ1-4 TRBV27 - CASSLREGEKLFF TGTGCCAGCAGTCTTCGGGAAGGGGAAAAACTGTTTTTT
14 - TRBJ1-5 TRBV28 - CASADQGNNQPQHF TGTGCCAGCGCCGATCAGGGGAATAATCAGCCCCAGCATTTT
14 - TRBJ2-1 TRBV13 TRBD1 CASSRTGMNNEQFF TGTGCCAGCAGCAGGACAGGTATGAACAATGAGCAGTTCTTC
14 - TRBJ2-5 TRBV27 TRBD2 CASSWREGWETQYF TGTGCCAGCAGTTGGCGGGAGGGATGGGAGACCCAGTACTTC
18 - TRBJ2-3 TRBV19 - CASSIFASVIGGTDTQYF TGTGCCAGTAGTATATTCGCTAGCGTTATAGGTGGCACAGATACGCAGTATTTT
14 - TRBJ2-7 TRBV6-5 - CASSYSTTGGEQYF TGTGCCAGCAGTTACTCGACTACCGGGGGCGAGCAGTACTTC
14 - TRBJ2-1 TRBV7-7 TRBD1 CASSAGTGYNEQFF TGTGCTAGCAGCGCAGGGACAGGCTACAATGAGCAGTTCTTC